Listed below are T cell receptor beta chains from one sample, sequenced in a study of blood T cell repertoires in COVID-19. Some clones are missing from TCRdb's copy, which holds only in-frame ones; the method was immunoSEQ multiplex PCR. The sample consists of some 210,000 clones, under 95% of them appearing once. The sample consisted of peripheral blood. These receptors were obtained from a young man with acute or convalescent COVID-19. Each CDR3 is given with its conserved first and last residue. Each record gives: D gene, V gene, clone size, J gene, CDR3 protein, CDR3 DNA. A D gene is named only where the DNA matches it firmly. The size of a clone is reported for some rows only, either as once, few or many, or as a class for expanded clones.

D gene: NA
V gene: TRBV7-8
clone size: NA
J gene: TRBJ2-4
CDR3 protein: CASSLANPQIQYF
CDR3 DNA: TGTGCCAGCAGCTTAGCGAACCCCCAGATTCAGTACTTC

D gene: NA
V gene: TRBV7-2
clone size: NA
J gene: TRBJ1-5
CDR3 protein: CASSLYGGDQPQHF
CDR3 DNA: TGTGCCAGCAGCTTATATGGCGGGGACCAGCCCCAGCATTTT

D gene: TRBD2
V gene: TRBV6-5
clone size: NA
J gene: TRBJ2-7
CDR3 protein: CASSYTLAGVSYEQYF
CDR3 DNA: TGTGCCAGCAGTTATACCCTAGCGGGAGTTTCCTACGAGCAGTACTTC

D gene: TRBD2
V gene: TRBV18
clone size: NA
J gene: TRBJ2-7
CDR3 protein: CASSGTSGTYEQYF
CDR3 DNA: TGTGCCAGCTCGGGGACTAGCGGCACCTACGAGCAGTACTTC

D gene: TRBD1
V gene: TRBV28
clone size: few
J gene: TRBJ1-2
CDR3 protein: CASSSGTGGLYGYTF
CDR3 DNA: TGTGCCAGCAGTTCGGGGACAGGGGGGCTCTATGGCTACACCTTC

D gene: TRBD1
V gene: TRBV29-1
clone size: NA
J gene: TRBJ1-2
CDR3 protein: CSVVAWDSANYGYTF
CDR3 DNA: TGCAGCGTTGTCGCTTGGGACAGCGCTAACTATGGCTACACCTTC

D gene: TRBD1
V gene: TRBV19
clone size: NA
J gene: TRBJ1-5
CDR3 protein: CASSIGAGGPQPQHF
CDR3 DNA: TGTGCCAGTAGTATAGGGGCAGGGGGCCCTCAGCCCCAGCATTTT

D gene: NA
V gene: TRBV19
clone size: NA
J gene: TRBJ2-2
CDR3 protein: CASSEQPRGELFF
CDR3 DNA: TGTGCCAGTAGTGAACAGCCACGAGGGGAGCTGTTTTTT

D gene: TRBD2
V gene: TRBV29-1
clone size: NA
J gene: TRBJ2-5
CDR3 protein: CSGRTSGAIQETQYF
CDR3 DNA: TGCAGCGGCCGAACTAGCGGGGCAATCCAAGAGACCCAGTACTTC

D gene: TRBD1
V gene: TRBV3-1/TRBV3-2
clone size: NA
J gene: TRBJ1-1
CDR3 protein: CASSQGTGGLFF
CDR3 DNA: TGTGCCAGCAGCCAAGGGACAGGGGGTTTATTCTTT

D gene: TRBD1
V gene: TRBV6-5
clone size: NA
J gene: TRBJ2-7
CDR3 protein: CASSRQGNEQYF
CDR3 DNA: TGTGCCAGCAGCCGACAGGGTAACGAGCAGTACTTC

D gene: NA
V gene: TRBV25-1
clone size: NA
J gene: TRBJ1-5
CDR3 protein: CASSDLRGGQPQHF
CDR3 DNA: TGTGCCAGCAGTGATCTAAGGGGGGGTCAGCCCCAGCATTTT

D gene: NA
V gene: TRBV18
clone size: NA
J gene: TRBJ1-2
CDR3 protein: CASSRGQSYGYTF
CDR3 DNA: TGTGCCAGCTCGCGGGGGCAGAGCTATGGCTACACCTTC

D gene: TRBD1
V gene: TRBV11-1
clone size: NA
J gene: TRBJ1-2
CDR3 protein: CASSLAALGRGSDGYTF
CDR3 DNA: TGTGCCAGCAGCTTAGCAGCATTGGGCAGGGGGTCGGATGGCTACACCTTC